This TCR beta chain was sequenced for a study of shared clonotypes between healthy human individuals. Regarding this clone: Its antigen is undetermined.

Whole-study results and caveats: Compared with clonotypes that all four donors shared, non-shared clonotypes had lower generation probabilities.

DNA at 200 ng, approximately 30,000 T cell genomes, went into sorted-subset replicate PCRs. Produced via immunoSEQ multiplex PCR; TCRdb's table is partial and in-frame only. The sample holds some 2 million clones, approximately 95% seen once. The germline V gene encodes CDR1 SGHAT and CDR2 FQNNGV. The CDR3 length is 14 residues. The germline V and J ends were trimmed by 5 bases and 2 bases, with 13 bases remaining between them. As defined, naive CD8 cells were CD45RO-negative and positively selected for CCR7, with terminally differentiated effector memory CD45RA+ cells excluded. V gene TRBV11-2 combines with J gene TRBJ2-7, with D possibly called TRBD1 or TRBD2 (5 bases each). Input material: naive CD8+ T cells sorted from blood. The sequence was obtained from a man younger than 35 in good health. CDR3 residues: CASSPRDGTYEQYF. CDR3 coding DNA: TGTGCCAGCAGCCCCCGGGACGGGACCTACGAGCAGTACTTC. Full variable domain (missing parts from reference TRBV11-2 and TRBJ2-7): EAGVAQSPRYKIIEKRQSVAFWCNPISGHATLYWYQQILGQGPKLLIQFQNNGVVDDSQLPKDRFSAERLKGVDSTLKIQPAKLEDSAVYLCASSPRDGTYEQYFGPGTRLTVT.